This TCR beta chain was captured in a study of blood T cell repertoires in COVID-19. This table comes from immunoSEQ multiplex PCR, and its TCRdb copy is limited to in-frame clones, with some not included. The sample includes under 250,000 clones, 80% to 85% of them seen just once. The CDR3 consists of 15 residues. Germline lookup yields CDR1 MNHEY and CDR2 SVGAGI. Trimming stripped 4 bases from V and 4 bases from J, with 16 bases between. This clonotype originated in a woman between 70 and 85 years old with COVID-19, enrolled during active disease. Sequencing used peripheral blood. The chain employs TRBV6-5 and TRBJ1-1; D may be TRBD1 (6 bases). In DNA, the CDR3 is TGTGCCAGCAGTTTCAACCCCCCAGGGGCCACTGAAGCTTTCTTT. As protein: CASSFNPPGATEAFF.